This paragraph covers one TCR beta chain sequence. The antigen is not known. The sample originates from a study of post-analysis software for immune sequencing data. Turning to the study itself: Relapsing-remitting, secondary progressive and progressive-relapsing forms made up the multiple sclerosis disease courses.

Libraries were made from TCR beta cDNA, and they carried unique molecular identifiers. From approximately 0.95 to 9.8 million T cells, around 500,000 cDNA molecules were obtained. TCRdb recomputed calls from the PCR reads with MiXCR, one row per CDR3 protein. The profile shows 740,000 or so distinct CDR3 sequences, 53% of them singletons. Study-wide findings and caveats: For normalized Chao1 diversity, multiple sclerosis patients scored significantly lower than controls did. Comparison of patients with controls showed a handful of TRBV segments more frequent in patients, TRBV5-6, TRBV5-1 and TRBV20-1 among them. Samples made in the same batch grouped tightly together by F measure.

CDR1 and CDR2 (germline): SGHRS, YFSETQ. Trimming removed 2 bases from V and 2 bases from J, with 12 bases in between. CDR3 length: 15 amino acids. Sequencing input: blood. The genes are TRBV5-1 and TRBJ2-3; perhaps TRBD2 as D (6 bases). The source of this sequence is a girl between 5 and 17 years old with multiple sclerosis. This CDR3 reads CASSLRETNTDTQYF. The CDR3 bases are TGCGCCAGCAGCTTACGGGAGACCAACACAGATACGCAGTATTTT. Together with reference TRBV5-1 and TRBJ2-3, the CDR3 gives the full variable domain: KAGVTQTPRYLIKTRGQQVTLSCSPISGHRSVSWYQQTPGQGLQFLFEYFSETQRNKGNFPGRFSGRQFSNSRSEMNVSTLELGDSALYLCASSLRETNTDTQYFGPGTRLTVL.